The 4 T cell receptor beta chains below come from one sample, sequenced in a study of shared clonotypes between healthy human individuals (dated by TCRdb to the early 2020s). Preparation of the library involved the immunoSEQ multiplex PCR assay. This is the immuneACCESS table as TCRdb keeps it, with only in-frame sequences that have V and J called. A part of the clones is gone; compared with another copy, unresolved V genes explain less than half, and the rest is unexplained. Present in this sample are more than 150,000 clones, over 85% of which were seen just once. 0.067% of the sample is in the top ten clones. The specimen sequenced was naive CD4+ T cells sorted from blood. The sample's cell subset or site label, in plain terms: CD45RA+ positively selected. The source of these receptors is a woman aged 30 to 39 in good health.

CDR3 sequence: CASSLAGTGRNSPLHF. CDR3 coding DNA: TGCGCCAGCAGCTTGGCCGGGACAGGTAGAAATTCACCCCTCCACTTT. The chain employs TRBV5-1 and TRBJ1-6, with 8 bases fitting TRBD1. CDR3 size: 16 residues. Germline V lookup: CDR1 SGHRS, CDR2 YFSETQ. V lost 0 bases and J lost 7; bases outside the gene matches: 6.

The V call is TRBV19, the J call TRBJ1-1, with D possibly matching TRBD1 (5 bases). Germline CDR1 reads LNHDA; CDR2 reads SQIVND (reference sequence). This CDR3 comprises 15 residues. V lost 5 bases to trimming and J lost 0 bases, with 13 bases between them. CDR3 region: CASSGGTLLNTEAFF. The CDR3, as DNA: TGTGCCAGTAGTGGGGGTACCTTACTGAACACTGAAGCTTTCTTT. Drawing the rest from reference TRBV19 and TRBJ1-1, the complete variable domain is DGGITQSPKYLFRKEGQNVTLSCEQNLNHDAMYWYRQDPGQGLRLIYYSQIVNDFQKGDIAEGYSVSREKKESFPLTVTSAQKNPTAFYLCASSGGTLLNTEAFFGQGTRLTVV.

This rearrangement joins TRBV6-6 to TRBJ2-7; 12 positions match TRBD2. J was trimmed by 3 bases and V by 6 bases; bases with no gene match: 6. This CDR3 has 15 amino acids. CDR1 and CDR2 (germline): MNHNY, SVGAGI (reference sequence). The CDR3 DNA follows: TGTGCCAGCAGCAGCCCTAGCGGGAGGGTCTACGAGCAGTACTTC. It codes for CASSSPSGRVYEQYF.

V gene TRBV18 combines with J gene TRBJ2-7; 10 nucleotides line up with TRBD2. The CDR3 runs 16 residues. CDR1 and CDR2 (germline): KGHSH, LQKENI. With V trimmed by 5 bases and J by 9 bases, 16 bases remained unmatched. Here the CDR3 DNA reads TGTGCCAGCTCAACAGTAGCGGGAGGCAACCAGCGGAGGCAGTACTTC. Encoded protein: CASSTVAGGNQRRQYF.